The next 4 T cell receptor beta chains were all read from a single sample in a study of blood T cell repertoires in COVID-19. Sequencing was performed with immunoSEQ multiplex PCR; in TCRdb, only in-frame clones are kept and a portion is missing. The sample records hundreds of thousands of clones, around 86% being singletons. What was sequenced was PBMCs or T cells enriched from blood (not recorded which). These receptors all stem from a woman between 50 and 59 years old who had recovered from COVID-19.

This chain joins TRBV7-8 and TRBJ2-1, with D possibly being TRBD2 (5 bases). V lost 10 bases to trimming and J lost 1 base, with 17 bases between them. In germline, CDR1 is SGHVS, CDR2 FQNEAQ. The CDR3 contains 15 residues. CDR3 bases: TGTGCCACAGACCTAGAGGGCGTATCCTACAATGAGCAGTTCTTC. Translated: CATDLEGVSYNEQFF.

This chain connects TRBV5-8 to TRBJ2-2, with TRBD2 matching over 9 bases. The CDR3 covers 17 residues. CDR1 SGHTS and CDR2 YDEGEE come from the germline V gene. J was trimmed by 2 bases and V by 7 bases; bases with no gene match: 12. CDR3 in amino acids: CASSRPTSGLNTGELFF. Here the CDR3 DNA reads TGTGCCAGCTCGAGACCTACTAGCGGGCTAAACACCGGGGAGCTGTTTTTT.

The genes are TRBV28 and TRBJ1-1; 8 nucleotides line up with TRBD1. Germline V lookup: CDR1 MDHEN, CDR2 SYDVKM. The CDR3 consists of 17 residues. The J segment lost 1 base and the V segment lost 8 bases, leaving 15 bases of the junction unmatched. This CDR3 reads CASPPADRGGGNTEAFF. DNA for the CDR3: TGTGCCAGCCCCCCCGCAGACAGGGGAGGAGGGAACACTGAAGCTTTCTTT.

This rearrangement joins TRBV5-4 to TRBJ1-2, with a tentative D call TRBD1 (6 bases). The V and J ends lost 4 bases and 0 bases respectively, with 13 bases between them. This CDR3 has 15 amino acids. CDR1 is SGHNT, CDR2 YYREEE, per germline (reference sequence). CDR3 in DNA: TGTGCCAGCAGCGGGATAGGGGGAACTAACTATGGCTACACCTTC. Protein: CASSGIGGTNYGYTF.